This T cell receptor (beta chain) is drawn from a study of Ad26.COV2.S vaccination and SARS-CoV-2 variants. Study results and caveats: Similar non-spike TCR breadth was observed in recipients of vaccine and of placebo. People given the vaccine had a wider spike-specific TCR breadth than placebo recipients did.

Using immunoSEQ multiplex PCR, the repertoire was profiled, and TCRdb retains in-frame clones only, with some absent. Of about 320,000 clones listed, 85% to 90% are singletons. Documented treatment: roughly 18 received Ad26.COV2.S at low or high dose, single or two shots; roughly five received placebo; per-sample allocation not given. Specimens were obtained on day 63 following the first vaccine or placebo injection. Cohort 1b enrolled adults aged 18-55 years in Boston. Ad26 vector vaccine expressed Wuhan-strain SARS-CoV-2 spike. To note about this clone: Its antigen is not identified.

Germline values: CDR1 SGHTS, CDR2 YDEGEE. V lost 0 bases and J 4 bases, leaving 9 bases between the germline ends. The CDR3 runs to 14 residues. This TCR was sampled from a person aged 18 to 59 who received the Ad26.COV2.S COVID-19 vaccine or a placebo. The specimen was peripheral blood, collected in a trial of Ad26.COV2.S vaccine versus placebo. This chain links TRBV5-8 with TRBJ2-3, with D possibly being TRBD2 (6 bases). The DNA for the CDR3 is TGTGCCAGCAGCTTGGCGGGAGTTGCAGATACGCAGTATTTT. Protein: CASSLAGVADTQYF. The entire variable domain, with the rest obtained from reference TRBV5-8 and TRBJ2-3, is as follows: EAGVTQSPTHLIKTRGQQATLRCSPISGHTSVYWYQQALGLGLQFLLWYDEGEERNRGNFPPRFSGRQFPNYSSELNVNALELEDSALYLCASSLAGVADTQYFGPGTRLTVL.